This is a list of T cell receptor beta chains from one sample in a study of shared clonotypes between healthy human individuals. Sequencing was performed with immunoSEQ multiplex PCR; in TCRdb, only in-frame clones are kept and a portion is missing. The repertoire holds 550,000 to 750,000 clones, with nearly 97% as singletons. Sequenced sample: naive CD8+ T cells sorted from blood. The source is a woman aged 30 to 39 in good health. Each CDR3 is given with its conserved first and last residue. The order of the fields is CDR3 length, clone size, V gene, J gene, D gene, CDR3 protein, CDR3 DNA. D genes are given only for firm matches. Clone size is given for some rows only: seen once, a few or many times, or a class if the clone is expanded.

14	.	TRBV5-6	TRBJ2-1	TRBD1	CASSFGTAYNEQFF	TGTGCCAGCAGCTTTGGGACAGCCTACAATGAGCAGTTCTTC
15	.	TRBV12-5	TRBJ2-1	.	CASGLVLGGYNEQFF	TGTGCTAGTGGTTTGGTACTGGGAGGCTACAATGAGCAGTTCTTC
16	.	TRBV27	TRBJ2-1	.	CASSQPSLSSYNEQFF	TGTGCCAGCAGTCAACCTAGCCTCTCGTCCTACAATGAGCAGTTCTTC
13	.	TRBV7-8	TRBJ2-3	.	CASSQTESDTQYF	TGTGCCAGCAGCCAAACCGAGTCAGATACGCAGTATTTT
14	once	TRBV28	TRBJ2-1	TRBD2	CASSWGTSGNEQFF	TGTGCCAGCAGTTGGGGGACTAGCGGCAATGAGCAGTTCTTC
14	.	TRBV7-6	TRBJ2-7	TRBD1	CASSSDRGNYEQYF	TGTGCCAGCAGCTCCGACAGGGGGAACTACGAGCAGTACTTC
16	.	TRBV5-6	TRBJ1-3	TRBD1	CASSFKTGGSGNTIYF	TGTGCCAGCAGCTTTAAGACAGGGGGCTCTGGAAACACCATATATTTT
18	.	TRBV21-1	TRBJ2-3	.	CASSKARDRGIGTDTQYF	TGTGCCAGCAGCAAAGCCCGGGACAGGGGGATTGGCACAGATACGCAGTATTTT
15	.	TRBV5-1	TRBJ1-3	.	CASSTDWLAGNTIYF	TGCGCCAGCAGCACCGACTGGCTAGCTGGAAACACCATATATTTT
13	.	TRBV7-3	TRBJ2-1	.	CASSADSYNEQFF	TGTGCCAGCAGCGCGGACAGTTACAATGAGCAGTTCTTC
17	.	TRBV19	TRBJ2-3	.	CASSIDTRGVGTDTQYF	TGTGCCAGTAGTATAGATACTCGGGGAGTTGGCACAGATACGCAGTATTTT
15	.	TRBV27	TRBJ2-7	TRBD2	CASSQGTSGAYEQYF	TGTGCCAGCAGTCAGGGGACTAGCGGGGCCTACGAGCAGTACTTC
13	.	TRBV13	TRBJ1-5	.	CASSFQNGQPQHF	TGTGCCAGCAGCTTCCAAAACGGTCAGCCCCAGCATTTT
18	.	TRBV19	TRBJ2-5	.	CASNPFFGGRENEETQYF	TGTGCCAGTAATCCTTTCTTCGGGGGGCGCGAGAATGAAGAGACCCAGTACTTC
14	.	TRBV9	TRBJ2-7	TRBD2	CASSVYSGGAEQYF	TGTGCCAGCAGCGTATATAGCGGGGGTGCCGAGCAGTACTTC